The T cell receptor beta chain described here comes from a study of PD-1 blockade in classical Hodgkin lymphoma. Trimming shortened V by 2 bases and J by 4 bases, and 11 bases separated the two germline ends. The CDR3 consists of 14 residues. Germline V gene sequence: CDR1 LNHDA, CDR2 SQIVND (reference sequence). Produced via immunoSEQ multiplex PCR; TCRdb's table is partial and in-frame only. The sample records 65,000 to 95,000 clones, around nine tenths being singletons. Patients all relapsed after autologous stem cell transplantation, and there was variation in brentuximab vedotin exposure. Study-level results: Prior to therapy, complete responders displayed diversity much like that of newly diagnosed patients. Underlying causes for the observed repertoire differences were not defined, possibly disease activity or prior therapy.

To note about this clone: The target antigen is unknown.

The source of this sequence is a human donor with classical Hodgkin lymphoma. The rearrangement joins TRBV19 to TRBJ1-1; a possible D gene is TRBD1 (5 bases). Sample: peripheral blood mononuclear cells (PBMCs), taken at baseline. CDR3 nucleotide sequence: TGTGCCAGTAGTATAAGAGCAGGGTTCACTGAAGCTTTCTTT. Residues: CASSIRAGFTEAFF.